This T cell receptor (beta chain) originates from a study of blood T cell repertoires in COVID-19. Study-wide context: From the United States, Italy and Spain came samples of acute and convalescent COVID-19. Sample material is recorded as cDNA or gDNA derived from T cells, B-cell-depleted T cells, or PBMCs.

CDR3 size: 13 residues. CDR1 is LNHDA and CDR2 is SQIVND in the germline V gene (reference sequence). V was trimmed by 7 bases and J by 0 bases, leaving 7 bases between them. Original analysis: Scientists estimated how many nucleated cells there were by amplifying reference gene primers. Clones were sequenced by immunoSEQ multiplex PCR, and TCRdb holds only the in-frame ones, with some missing. V and J calls and clone size come straight from that table; D and trimming were deduced from the DNA. Among more than 60,000 clones, approximately 87% were seen once, and the ten largest hold over 6.5%. The source material was peripheral blood. The origin of this receptor is a man aged 55 to 70 with acute or convalescent COVID-19. This chain links TRBV19 with TRBJ1-3; possibly TRBD1 for D (5 bases). The CDR3 bases are TGTGCCAGTATGACAGCCTCTGGAAACACCATATATTTT. This sequence encodes CASMTASGNTIYF.